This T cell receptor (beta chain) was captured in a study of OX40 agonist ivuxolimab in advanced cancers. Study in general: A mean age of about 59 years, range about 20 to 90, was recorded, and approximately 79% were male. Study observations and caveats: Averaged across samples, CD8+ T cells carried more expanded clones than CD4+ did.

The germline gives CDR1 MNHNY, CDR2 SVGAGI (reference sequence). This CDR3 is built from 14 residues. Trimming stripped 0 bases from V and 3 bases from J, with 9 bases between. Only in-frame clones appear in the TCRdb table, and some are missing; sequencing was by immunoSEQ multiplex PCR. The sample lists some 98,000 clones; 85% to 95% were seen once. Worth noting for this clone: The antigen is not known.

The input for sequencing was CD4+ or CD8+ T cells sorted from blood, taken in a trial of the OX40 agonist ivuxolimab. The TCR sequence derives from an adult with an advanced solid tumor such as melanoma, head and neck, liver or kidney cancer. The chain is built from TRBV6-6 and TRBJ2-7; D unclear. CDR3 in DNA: TGTGCCAGCAGTTACTCGATGAATTTCTACGAGCAGTACGTC. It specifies CASSYSMNFYEQYV.